These 2 T cell receptor beta chains were all obtained from the same sample, sequenced in a study of control samples from healthy donors and cancer patients (TCRdb year 2020). Library generation was performed with the immunoSEQ multiplex PCR assay. TCRdb carries this immuneACCESS record with in-frame sequences only. Its versions omit some clonotypes, under half of them owing to an unresolved V gene in the studies checked, with the rest unexplained. In all, the sample holds 250,000 to 300,000 clones, and over 75% of those were seen once. The ten largest clones represent roughly 13% of the sample. The sequenced sample was PBMCs. Receptors were obtained from a woman aged 55-75 years with lung cancer.

There are a few counts of this clone. The chain joins TRBV4-1 to TRBJ1-5, with TRBD1 as a possible D gene (6 bases). V lost 3 bases and J 6 bases, leaving 12 bases between the germline ends. The V gene's germline CDR1 is MGHRA and CDR2 YSYEKL. This CDR3 is 14 amino acids long. DNA of the CDR3: TGCGCCAGCAGCCATTCACAGGGCGGTCAGCCCCAGCATTTT. It yields the protein CASSHSQGGQPQHF.

The chain couples TRBV30 to TRBJ2-7; D tentatively reads TRBD1 or TRBD2 (5 bases each). Per germline, CDR1 GTSNPN and CDR2 SVGIG (reference sequence). The ends were cut back, 4 bases at V and 2 bases at J, with 9 bases in the middle. The CDR3 totals 12 residues. CDR3 sequence: CAWTLGAYEQYF. The CDR3 region has the DNA TGTGCCTGGACCCTGGGGGCCTACGAGCAGTACTTC.